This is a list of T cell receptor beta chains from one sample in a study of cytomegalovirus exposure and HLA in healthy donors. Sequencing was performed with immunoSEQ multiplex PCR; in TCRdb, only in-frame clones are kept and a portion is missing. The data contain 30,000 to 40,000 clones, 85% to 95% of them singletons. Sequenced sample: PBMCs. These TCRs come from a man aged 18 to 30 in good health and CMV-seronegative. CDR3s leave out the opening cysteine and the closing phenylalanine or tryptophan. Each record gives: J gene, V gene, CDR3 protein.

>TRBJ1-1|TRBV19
ASKGGQPSKPEAF
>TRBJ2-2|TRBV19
ASSGTISTGELF
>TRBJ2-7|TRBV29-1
STQTGSYEQY
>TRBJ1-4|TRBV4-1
ASSQVLEGSGEKLF
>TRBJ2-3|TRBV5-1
ASSSLAANTDTQY
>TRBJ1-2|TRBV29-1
SVTGQMGMANT
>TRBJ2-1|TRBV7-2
ASSLRGQGAGNEQF
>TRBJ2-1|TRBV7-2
ASSPRGGGAIHEQF
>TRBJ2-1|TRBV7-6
ASSSRLKNEQF
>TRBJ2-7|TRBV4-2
ASSQALSGGYEQY
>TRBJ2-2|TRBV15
ATSRKGQGARTGELF
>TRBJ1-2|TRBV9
ASSVGTGWDGYT
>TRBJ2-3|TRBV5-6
ASSLAAGQGPDTQY
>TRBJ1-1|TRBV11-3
ASSLLTDTEAF
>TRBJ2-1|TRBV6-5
ASSFSAGGRGNEQF
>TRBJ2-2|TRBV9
ASSVAGTANTGELF
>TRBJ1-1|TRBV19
ASSIKGIGGTEAF
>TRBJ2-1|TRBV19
ASSQLDRSYNEQF
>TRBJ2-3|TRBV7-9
ASSWTSGVDTQY
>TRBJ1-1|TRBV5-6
ASSLAGNTEAF
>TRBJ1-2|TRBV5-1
ASSSQGVDGYT
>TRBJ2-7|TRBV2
ASSEAVGATGGSYEQY
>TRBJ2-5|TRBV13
ASSLEREQETQY
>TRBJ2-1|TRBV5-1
ASSSRIAGGYYNEQF
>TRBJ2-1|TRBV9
ASSPHGLAGGTSV
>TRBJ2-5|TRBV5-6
ASSHGRAGVGETQY
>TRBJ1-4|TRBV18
ASSPPGRRNEKLF
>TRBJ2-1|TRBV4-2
ASKPGGTYNEQF
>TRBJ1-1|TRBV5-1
ASSQRQGNTEAF
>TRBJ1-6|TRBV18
ASSPTGVNHNSPLH
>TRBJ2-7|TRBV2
ASSEDGQGHYEQY
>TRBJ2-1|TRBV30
AWILRDRAYLNEQF
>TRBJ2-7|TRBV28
ASSPHGTSRNYEQY
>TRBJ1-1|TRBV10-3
AIRGTGNTEAF
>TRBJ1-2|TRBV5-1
ASSWGLLESYGYT